The clone carrying this TCR beta chain was recorded many times. The antigen is unknown. With a constant-region primer, TCR beta cDNA was made from around 520 ng of total RNA. Libraries for TCR beta were built through three nested multiplex PCR rounds, which together made up a slightly modified ARM-PCR procedure. With TRBV1-TRBV30 forward primers and a C-beta reverse primer, the first two PCR rounds were run for roughly 10 cycles each. TCRdb re-analysed the multiplex PCR reads in MiXCR, keeping a single row per CDR3 protein. This sample yields 310,000 or so distinct CDR3 sequences, of which roughly three fifths are seen a single time; over 15% belongs to the top ten. Unsorted whole blood served as the source of blood RNA, and germline DNA was extracted as well. This specimen comes from a study of tumor-infiltrating lymphocytes in primary liver carcinoma. Study-wide results and limits: Pairs comparing tumor with adjacent tissue or blood overlapped less than pairs drawn from tumor regions. Unsorted bulk processing meant the study did not compare CD4+ and CD8+ repertoires.

The CDR3 is made up of 13 amino acids. The V gene lost 10 bases and the J gene lost 1 base, with 13 bases spanning the gap. The source is a woman under 40 with primary liver carcinoma and hepatitis B virus infection. Sequences were obtained from peripheral blood. The chain uses TRBV12-3 or TRBV12-4 and TRBJ1-2; D remains ambiguous. The CDR3 region has the DNA TGTGCCACACAGTCGACCGATAACTATGGCTACACCTTC. Translation: CATQSTDNYGYTF.